The clone carrying this T cell receptor beta chain has a handful of counts. Its antigen is as yet unknown. This record comes from a study of T cells after yellow fever vaccination. Study-wide findings and caveats: The secondary response peaked faster, at day 5 versus 15, but was weaker. At around 95% for CD4 and around 91% for CD8, most primary-vaccination clones showed up again after the booster. Repertoires sorted by FACS could include abundant clonotypes that are contaminants from the bulk population.

Trimming left V 8 bases short and J 7 bases short, with 21 bases between. Germline V gives CDR1 SGHTA, CDR2 FQGNSA. CDR3 length: 15 residues. TCRdb called the 5' RACE reads again in MiXCR, with one record for every CDR3 protein. The sample has just under 600,000 distinct CDR3 sequences, around an eighth seen once. This TCR came from a man between 25 and 39 years old who received the YFV17D yellow fever vaccine. This sample comprised PBMCs, obtained on the day of the yellow fever booster vaccination. V gene TRBV7-2 combines with J gene TRBJ2-1; D may be TRBD1 (7 bases). CDR3 bases: TGTGCCAGCCGCCGGGTGGAGGGGGCCAATAATGAGCAGTTCTTC. This encodes CASRRVEGANNEQFF.